Given below is one T cell receptor beta chain in context. It has no known antigen specificity. No qualities accompany the bases; no much larger clone lies one base away. This sample stems from a study of control samples from healthy donors and cancer patients (TCRdb year 2020). Preparation of the library involved the immunoSEQ multiplex PCR assay. Drawn from immuneACCESS, this table holds only the in-frame rearrangements with V and J called that TCRdb kept. Clones are partly lost; checked studies trace under half to an unresolved V gene and leave the rest unexplained. Within this sample are 70,000 to 90,000 clones, with approximately 94% of them counted one time only. The ten largest clones represent under 7.5% of the sample. This receptor was obtained from a woman in her thirties or forties in good health. Sequenced sample: blood.

CDR3 protein: CASSLTLRPTRRTDTQYF. The DNA sequence follows: TGTGCCAGCAGCCTTACATTGAGACCGACTAGACGCACAGATACGCAGTATTTT. The chain uses TRBV7-2 and TRBJ2-3, with TRBD2 tentatively as D gene (6 bases match). In the germline V gene, CDR1 corresponds to SGHTA and CDR2 to FQGNSA. Measured from the cysteine to the phenylalanine, the CDR3 is 18 residues long. Only the CDR3 DNA is retained, 54 bases long and in frame from the first base. The germline ends are 22 bases apart after V is trimmed by 5 bases and J by 1 base. The reference TRBV7-2 and TRBJ2-3 proteins fill in what lies around the CDR3, so the full variable domain reads GAGVSQSPSNKVTEKGKDVELRCDPISGHTALYWYRQSLGQGLEFLIYFQGNSAPDKSGLPSDRFSAERTGGSVSTLTIQRTQQEDSAVYLCASSLTLRPTRRTDTQYFGPGTRLTVL.